These T cell receptor beta chains were read from a single sample in a study of Ad26.COV2.S vaccination and SARS-CoV-2 variants. Profiled with immunoSEQ multiplex PCR; TCRdb holds only in-frame clones, not every one. The sample shows about 350,000 clones, roughly 89% of them seen only once. Sample: peripheral blood, taken in a trial of Ad26.COV2.S vaccine versus placebo. All receptors derive from a person aged 18 to 59 who received the Ad26.COV2.S COVID-19 vaccine or a placebo. Both conserved end residues are part of each CDR3.

v_call,cdr3_aa
TRBV6-2/TRBV6-3,CASSYQGSTDTQYF
TRBV18,CASSPVGGAYGYTF
TRBV4-1,CASSQGPVAGGYTF
TRBV7-6,CASSLETASITGELFF
TRBV18,CASSPIDRGIGYTF
TRBV4-3,CASSQDLENPAFF
TRBV4-1,CASRHSTEAFF
TRBV2,CASTLFSGGRGNTEAFF
TRBV4-1,CASSQGRGGNQPQHF
TRBV30,CALTGAGEKLFF
TRBV7-2,CASSPRQQGVGGYTF
TRBV5-5,CASSLAGTGGSPLHF
TRBV14,CASSPPSLVGKPYEQYF
TRBV15,CATSREGSGTYEQYF
TRBV10-2,CASGIAGWTEAFF
TRBV5-1,CASSRDRASYEQYF
TRBV7-6,CASSLKLSGTNSYEQYF
TRBV24-1,CATSRAGGPQETQYF
TRBV5-4,CASSLFPMNTEAFF
TRBV28,CASSLYGGSSYEQYF
TRBV5-5,CASSLGGLGTEAFF
TRBV11-2,CASSLEATGRWSGTDTQYF
TRBV3-1/TRBV3-2,CASSQDPGGRETQYF
TRBV5-1,CASSQNTGELFF
TRBV5-6,CASSLGDITDTQYF
TRBV3-1/TRBV3-2,CASSQEIAVGSYEQYF
TRBV5-1,CASSLTGGAYEQYF